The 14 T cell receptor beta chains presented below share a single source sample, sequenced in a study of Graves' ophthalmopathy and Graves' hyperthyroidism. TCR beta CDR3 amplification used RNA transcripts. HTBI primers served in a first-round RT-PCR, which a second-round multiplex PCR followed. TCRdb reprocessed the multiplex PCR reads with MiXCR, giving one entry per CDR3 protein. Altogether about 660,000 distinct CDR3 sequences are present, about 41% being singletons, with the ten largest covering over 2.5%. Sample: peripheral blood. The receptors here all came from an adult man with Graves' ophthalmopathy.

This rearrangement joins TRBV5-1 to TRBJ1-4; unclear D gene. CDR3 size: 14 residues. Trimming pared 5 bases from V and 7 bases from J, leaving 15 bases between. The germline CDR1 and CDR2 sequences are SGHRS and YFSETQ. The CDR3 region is CASRPSRDGEKLFF. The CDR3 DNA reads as TGCGCCAGCAGGCCAAGTCGGGATGGTGAAAAACTGTTTTTT.

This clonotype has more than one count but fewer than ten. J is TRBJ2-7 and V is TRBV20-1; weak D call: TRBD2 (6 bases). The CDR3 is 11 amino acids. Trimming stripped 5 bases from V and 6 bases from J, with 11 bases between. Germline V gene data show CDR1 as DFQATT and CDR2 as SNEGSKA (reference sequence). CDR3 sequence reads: CSARVGGEQYF. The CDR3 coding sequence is TGCAGTGCTCGGGTGGGAGGCGAGCAGTACTTC.

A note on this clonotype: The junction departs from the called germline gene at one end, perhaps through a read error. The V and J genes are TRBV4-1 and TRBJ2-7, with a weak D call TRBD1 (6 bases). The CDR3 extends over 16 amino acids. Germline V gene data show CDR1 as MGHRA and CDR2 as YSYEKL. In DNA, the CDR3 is TGTGCCAGCAGCCAAGGCCCAACAGGGCTCGTTTACGAGCAGTACTTC. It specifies CASSQGPTGLVYEQYF.

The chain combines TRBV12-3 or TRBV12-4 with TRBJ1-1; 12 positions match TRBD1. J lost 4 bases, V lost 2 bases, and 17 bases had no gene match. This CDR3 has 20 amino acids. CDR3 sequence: CASSLRRGQGARPWATEAFF. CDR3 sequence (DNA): TGTGCCAGCAGTTTAAGGCGGGGACAGGGGGCCCGCCCGTGGGCCACTGAAGCTTTCTTT.

CDR3 protein: CAIRRQGMNTEAFF. In DNA, the CDR3 is TGTGCCATCAGGAGACAGGGAATGAACACTGAAGCTTTCTTT. The chain uses TRBV10-3 and TRBJ1-1, with 7 nucleotides matching TRBD1. Looked up from germline, CDR1 is ENHRY and CDR2 is SYGVKD. J was trimmed by 0 bases and V by 6 bases; bases with no gene match: 4. This CDR3 is 14 amino acids long.

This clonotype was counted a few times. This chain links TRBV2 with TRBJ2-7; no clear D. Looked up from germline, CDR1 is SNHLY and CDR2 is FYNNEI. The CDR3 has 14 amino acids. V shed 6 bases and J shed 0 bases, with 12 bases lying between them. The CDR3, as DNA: TGTGCCAGCAGGGACGGTTCCCACTCCTACGAGCAGTACTTC. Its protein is CASRDGSHSYEQYF.

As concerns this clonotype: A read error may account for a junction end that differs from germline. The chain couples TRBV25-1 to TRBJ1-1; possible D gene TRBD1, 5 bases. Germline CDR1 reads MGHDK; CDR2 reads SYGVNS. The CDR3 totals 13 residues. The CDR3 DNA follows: TGTGGCAGCCGGACAATGGAGAACACAGAAGCTTTCTTT. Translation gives CGSRTMENTEAFF.

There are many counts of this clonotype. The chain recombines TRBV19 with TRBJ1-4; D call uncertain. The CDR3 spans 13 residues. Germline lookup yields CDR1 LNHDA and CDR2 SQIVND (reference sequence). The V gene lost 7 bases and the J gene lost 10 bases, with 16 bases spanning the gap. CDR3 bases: TGTGCCAGTATGCGCCAAGGGCATGGAAAACTGTTTTTT. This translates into CASMRQGHGKLFF.

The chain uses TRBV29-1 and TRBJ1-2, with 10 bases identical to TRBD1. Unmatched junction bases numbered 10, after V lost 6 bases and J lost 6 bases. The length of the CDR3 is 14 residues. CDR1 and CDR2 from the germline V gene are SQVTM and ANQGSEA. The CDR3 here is CSVKLGQGIDGYTF. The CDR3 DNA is TGCAGCGTGAAGTTGGGACAGGGGATTGATGGCTACACCTTC.

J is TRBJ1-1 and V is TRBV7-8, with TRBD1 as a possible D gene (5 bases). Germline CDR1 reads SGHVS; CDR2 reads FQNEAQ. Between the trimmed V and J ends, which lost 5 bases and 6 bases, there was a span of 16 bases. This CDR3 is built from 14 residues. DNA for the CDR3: TGTGCCAGCAGCCTAATCGGGACTGCTGCTGAAGCTTTCTTT. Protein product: CASSLIGTAAEAFF.

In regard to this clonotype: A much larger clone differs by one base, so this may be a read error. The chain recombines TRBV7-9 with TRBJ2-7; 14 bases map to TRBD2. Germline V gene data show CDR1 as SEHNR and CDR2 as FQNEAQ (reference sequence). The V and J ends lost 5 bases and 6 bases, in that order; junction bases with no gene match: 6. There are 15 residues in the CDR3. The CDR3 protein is CASSVGTSGSGEQYF. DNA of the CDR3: TGTGCCAGCAGCGTCGGGACTAGCGGGAGCGGCGAGCAGTACTTC.

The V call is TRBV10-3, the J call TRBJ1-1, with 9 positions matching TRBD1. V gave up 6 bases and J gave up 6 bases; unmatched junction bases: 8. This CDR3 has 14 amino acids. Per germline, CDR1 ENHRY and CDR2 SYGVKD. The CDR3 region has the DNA TGTGCCATCAGCCGGACAGGGGAAAATCCTGAAGCTTTCTTT. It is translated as CAISRTGENPEAFF.

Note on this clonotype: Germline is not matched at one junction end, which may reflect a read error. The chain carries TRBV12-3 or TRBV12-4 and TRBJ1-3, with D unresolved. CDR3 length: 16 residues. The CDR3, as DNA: TGTGCCGGCAGTTTTCCATCCGGGAACTCTGGAAACACCATATATTTT. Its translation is CAGSFPSGNSGNTIYF.

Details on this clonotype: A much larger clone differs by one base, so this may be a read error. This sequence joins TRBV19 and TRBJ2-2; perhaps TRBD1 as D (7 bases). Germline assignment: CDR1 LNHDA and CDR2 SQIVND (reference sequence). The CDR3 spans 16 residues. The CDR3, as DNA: TGTGCCAGTAGTGTCGCGGGACAGATAAACAACGGGGAGCTGTTTTTT. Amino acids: CASSVAGQINNGELFF.